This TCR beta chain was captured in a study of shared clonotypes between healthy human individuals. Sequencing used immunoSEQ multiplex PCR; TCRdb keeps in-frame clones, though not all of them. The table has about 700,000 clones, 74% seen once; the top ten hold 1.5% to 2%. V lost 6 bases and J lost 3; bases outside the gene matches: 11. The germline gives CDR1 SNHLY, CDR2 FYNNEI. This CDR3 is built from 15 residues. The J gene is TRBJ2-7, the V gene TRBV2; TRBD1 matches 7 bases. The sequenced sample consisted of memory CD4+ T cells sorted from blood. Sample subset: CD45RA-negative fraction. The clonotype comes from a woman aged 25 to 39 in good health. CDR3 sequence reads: CASSPLTGTFYEQYF. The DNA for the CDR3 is TGTGCCAGCAGCCCCTTGACAGGGACATTCTACGAGCAGTACTTC.